This T cell receptor (beta chain) was observed in a study of blood T cell repertoires in COVID-19. Study at large: The samples span acute and convalescent COVID-19 from the United States, Italy and Spain.

The CDR3 runs 16 residues. The J segment lost 9 bases and the V segment lost 4 bases, leaving 11 bases of the junction unmatched. Germline CDR1 SGHRS, CDR2 YFSETQ. In its sample, this clone was seen a few times. Study processing details: Cell counts per sample came from amplifying reference gene primers. Repertoires were generated with immunoSEQ multiplex PCR, while TCRdb's copy carries only in-frame clones and drops some. Clonal size and the V and J genes are those of that table, whereas D and trimming came from the DNA. This sample has fewer than 250,000 clones, with approximately 84% found just once.

The receptor comes from a woman aged 25-40 years who had recovered from COVID-19. The chain employs TRBV5-1 and TRBJ2-1, with 12 bases identical to TRBD2. Sequenced sample: PBMCs or T cells enriched from blood (not recorded which). The DNA of the CDR3 is TGCGCCAGCAGCCCCACGACTAGCGGGAGTTTTGGTGAGCAGTTCTTC. This sequence encodes CASSPTTSGSFGEQFF. The variable domain in full, with the rest retrieved from reference TRBV5-1 and TRBJ2-1, is KAGVTQTPRYLIKTRGQQVTLSCSPISGHRSVSWYQQTPGQGLQFLFEYFSETQRNKGNFPGRFSGRQFSNSRSEMNVSTLELGDSALYLCASSPTTSGSFGEQFFGPGTRLTVL.